The 27 T cell receptor beta chains reported below all come from one sample, sequenced in a study of CD8+ T cells in alopecia areata. As for treatment: oral pan-JAK inhibitor, 5-10 mg twice daily. TCR sequencing used cDNA made by reverse transcription of extracted RNA. Assay: immunoSEQ multiplex PCR; the TCRdb copy retains only in-frame clones and omits some. The data contain around 200,000 clones, roughly 64% of them seen just once; the ten biggest clones take up over 10%. The input for sequencing was CD8+ T cells sorted from blood, taken at week 24, from a patient treated with tofacitinib. The receptors shown here come from a human donor with alopecia areata.

The rearrangement uses TRBV2 and TRBJ1-1; TRBD1 aligns across 7 bases. The CDR3 extends over 15 amino acids. Germline lookup yields CDR1 SNHLY and CDR2 FYNNEI. J gave up 2 bases and V 2 bases, and 5 bases lay outside the gene matches. The CDR3 reads CASSESGQANTEAFF. In DNA, the CDR3 is TGTGCCAGCAGTGAATCCGGACAGGCAAACACTGAAGCTTTCTTT.

The chain is built from TRBV10-3 and TRBJ1-1; D possibly corresponds to TRBD1 (6 bases). Trimming removed 2 bases at V and 8 bases at J, with 12 bases between. The germline CDR1 and CDR2 sequences are ENHRY and SYGVKD. The length of the CDR3 is 13 residues. Written as DNA, the CDR3 is TGTGCCATCAGTGAGGGGTCAGGACAGGAAGCTTTCTTT. It translates to CAISEGSGQEAFF.

Written as DNA, the CDR3 is TGTGCCAGCAGCTCTGACAGGGATCGAACCGGGGAGCTGTTTTTT. Its translation is CASSSDRDRTGELFF. The chain employs TRBV7-8 and TRBJ2-2; 7 positions agree with TRBD1. The V gene end was trimmed by 4 bases and the J gene end by 5 bases; junction bases not matched to a gene: 7. Germline V gene lookup returns CDR1 SGHVS and CDR2 FQNEAQ. CDR3 length equals 15 residues.

The V and J genes are TRBV5-6 and TRBJ2-7; 8 bases fit TRBD2. The CDR3 is made up of 13 amino acids. After removal of 3 bases from V and 3 bases from J, the junction contained 2 bases not matched to a gene. The germline V gene encodes CDR1 SGHDT and CDR2 YYEEEE. The CDR3 DNA is TGTGCCAGCAGCTCCGGGACTAGCTACGAGCAGTACTTC. Protein sequence: CASSSGTSYEQYF. Full variable domain (remainder filled in from reference TRBV5-6 and TRBJ2-7): DAGVTQSPTHLIKTRGQQVTLRCSPKSGHDTVSWYQQALGQGPQFIFQYYEEEERQRGNFPDRFSGHQFPNYSSELNVNALLLGDSALYLCASSSGTSYEQYFGPGTRLTVT.

This clone came up a few times. The rearrangement links TRBV4-1 to TRBJ1-4; TRBD1 matches at 7 bases. The CDR3 loop spans 14 amino acids. V shed 3 bases, J shed 8 bases, and the junction held 6 bases outside the gene matches. Germline assignment: CDR1 MGHRA and CDR2 YSYEKL. The CDR3 spells CASSHRQGQEKLFF. CDR3 sequence (DNA): TGCGCCAGCAGCCACCGACAGGGCCAGGAAAAACTGTTTTTT.

The V gene is TRBV7-9, the J gene TRBJ1-2, with D maybe TRBD1 (5 bases). The CDR3 is 14 residues long. Germline CDR1 and CDR2: SEHNR and FQNEAQ (reference sequence). V lost 1 base, J lost 2 bases, and 8 bases lay in between. CDR3 residues: CASSLEAGNYGYTF. For the CDR3, the DNA is TGTGCCAGCAGCTTAGAGGCAGGGAACTATGGCTACACCTTC.

V gene TRBV27 combines with J gene TRBJ1-1; 9 bases map to TRBD1. V was pared by 3 bases and J by 0 bases, with 2 bases of the junction left unmatched. Germline V gene data show CDR1 as MNHEY and CDR2 as SMNVEV (reference sequence). The CDR3 consists of 15 residues. The CDR3 sequence: CASSFGTGMNTEAFF. The DNA for the CDR3 is TGTGCCAGCAGTTTCGGGACAGGGATGAACACTGAAGCTTTCTTT.

CDR3 protein: CASSLGGAHNYGYTF. In DNA, the CDR3 is TGTGCCAGCAGCTTAGGTGGTGCCCATAACTATGGCTACACCTTC. The V call is TRBV7-9, the J call TRBJ1-2; no clear D. Between the trimmed V and J ends, which lost 1 base and 1 base, there was a span of 10 bases. Germline CDR1 and CDR2: SEHNR and FQNEAQ (reference sequence). This CDR3 is built from 15 residues.

The V call is TRBV7-9, the J call TRBJ2-7, with 9 bases lining up with TRBD2. The DNA end is more similar to TRBJ2-1, so the J call may be wrong. Germline V lookup: CDR1 SEHNR, CDR2 FQNEAQ (reference sequence). The CDR3 is 17 amino acids. CDR3 sequence (DNA): TGTGCCAGCAGCTTAGTAAGCGGGGGGAGCTCCTACAATGAGCAGTTCTTC. This sequence encodes CASSLVSGGSSYNEQFF.

This clone was found a few times. J is TRBJ1-4 and V is TRBV12-2. TRBV12-2 is classified as a pseudogene. The CDR3 length is 15 residues. The CDR3 DNA reads as TGTGCAAGTCGCTTAGCGATGAAGGGAGATGAAAAACTGTTTTTT. It translates to CASRLAMKGDEKLFF.

This clone was counted a few times. The chain carries TRBV9 and TRBJ2-7; tentative D call: TRBD1 (6 bases). This CDR3 spans 15 amino acids. The germline V and J ends were trimmed by 3 bases and 3 bases, with 16 bases remaining between them. CDR1 is SGDLS and CDR2 is YYNGEE in the germline V gene. CDR3 in amino acids: CASSAAPGHNYEQYF. The CDR3 region has the DNA TGTGCCAGCAGCGCGGCCCCGGGACATAACTACGAGCAGTACTTC.

This clone was seen a single time. The rearrangement uses TRBV4-1 and TRBJ2-7; D unclear. Germline-derived CDR1 and CDR2 are MGHRA and YSYEKL. Trimming shortened V by 0 bases and J by 4 bases, and 7 bases separated the two germline ends. The CDR3 loop spans 13 amino acids. CDR3 region: CASSQELSYEQYF. The CDR3 nucleotides read TGCGCCAGCAGCCAAGAGTTGTCGTACGAGCAGTACTTC.

CDR3 protein: CSVGTGSSVGGYTF. In nucleotides, the CDR3 is TGCAGCGTGGGGACGGGTTCCTCCGTCGGTGGCTACACCTTC. The gene calls are TRBV29-1 and TRBJ1-2; weak D call: TRBD1 (5 bases). Germline CDR1 SQVTM, CDR2 ANQGSEA. The CDR3 has 14 residues. V was cut by 6 bases and J by 7 bases, with 21 bases left in between. The variable domain in full, with the rest retrieved from reference TRBV29-1 and TRBJ1-2, is SAVISQKPSRDICQRGTSLTIQCQVDSQVTMMFWYRQQPGQSLTLIATANQGSEATYESGFVIDKFPISRPNLTFSTLTVSNMSPEDSSIYLCSVGTGSSVGGYTFGSGTRLTVV.

This clone was counted only a few times. The DNA for the CDR3 is TGTGCCAGCAGACAGGTAGCGGGGGCCTTCTACAATGAGCAGTTCTTC. Translated, it gives CASRQVAGAFYNEQFF. J is TRBJ2-1 and V is TRBV7-2; 9 bases match TRBD2. This CDR3 spans 16 amino acids. The germline V gene encodes CDR1 SGHTA and CDR2 FQGNSA. V lost 6 bases, J lost 3 bases, and 9 bases stayed unmatched.

This chain uses TRBV9 with TRBJ1-6; D uncertain. The CDR3 contains 14 residues. V lost 0 bases and J 10 bases, leaving 11 bases between the germline ends. Germline CDR1 is SGDLS and CDR2 is YYNGEE. In nucleotides, the CDR3 is TGTGCCAGCAGCGTAGTCGCCTTCGGGTCACCCCTCCACTTT. Its protein product is CASSVVAFGSPLHF.

V gene TRBV5-1 combines with J gene TRBJ1-4, with D unclear. V shed 0 bases and J shed 0 bases, with 6 bases lying between them. CDR3 size: 15 residues. CDR1 SGHRS and CDR2 YFSETQ come from the germline V gene. CDR3 sequence reads: CASSLEGATNEKLFF. In DNA, the CDR3 is TGCGCCAGCAGCTTGGAAGGAGCAACTAATGAAAAACTGTTTTTT.

CDR3 in amino acids: CSVEGAYGGSYNEQFF. CDR3 nucleotide sequence: TGCAGCGTTGAAGGAGCTTACGGGGGATCCTACAATGAGCAGTTCTTC. The chain has TRBV29-1 and TRBJ2-1, with D tentatively TRBD2 (6 bases). Between the trimmed V and J ends, which lost 1 base and 1 base, there was a span of 14 bases. Germline V CDR1 and CDR2: SQVTM, ANQGSEA. The length of the CDR3 is 16 residues.

This clone was counted a few times. The gene calls are TRBV10-3 and TRBJ2-1; TRBD1 is a possible D gene (7 bases). V lost 10 bases, J lost 5 bases, and 12 bases lay in between. The germline gives CDR1 ENHRY, CDR2 SYGVKD. This CDR3 comprises 12 residues. The CDR3 DNA is TGTGCCACGCAGGGGGGAAACAATGAGCAGTTCTTC. Translating it yields CATQGGNNEQFF.

J is TRBJ1-5 and V is TRBV7-8; a possible D gene is TRBD1 (5 bases). The germline gives CDR1 SGHVS, CDR2 FQNEAQ. The CDR3 runs to 12 residues. Trimming pared 6 bases from V and 5 bases from J, leaving 8 bases between. The CDR3 here is CASSRGDQPQHF. The CDR3 nucleotides are TGTGCCAGCAGTCGAGGGGATCAGCCCCAGCATTTT.

This clone was counted only a few times. This chain joins TRBV15 and TRBJ2-5, with D maybe TRBD2 (6 bases). The germline V and J ends were trimmed by 9 bases and 2 bases, with 16 bases remaining between them. Germline loops: CDR1 LNHNV, CDR2 YYDKDF (reference sequence). The CDR3 is made up of 14 amino acids. Written as DNA, the CDR3 is TGTGCCACTCTGGGGAGGCCCCCTCAAGAGACCCAGTACTTC. This sequence encodes CATLGRPPQETQYF. Full variable domain (remainder filled in from reference TRBV15 and TRBJ2-5): DAMVIQNPRYQVTQFGKPVTLSCSQTLNHNVMYWYQQKSSQAPKLLFHYYDKDFNNEADTPDNFQSRRPNTSFCFLDIRSPGLGDTAMYLCATLGRPPQETQYFGPGTRLLVL.

This chain links TRBV5-8 with TRBJ1-5; no clear D gene. Looked up from germline, CDR1 is SGHTS and CDR2 is YDEGEE. This CDR3 comprises 15 residues. Trimming removed 4 bases from V and 0 bases from J, with 11 bases in between. The CDR3 sequence is CASSKGQNSNQPQHF. The CDR3 bases are TGTGCCAGCAGCAAAGGGCAGAATAGCAATCAGCCCCAGCATTTT.

The J gene is TRBJ1-1, the V gene TRBV19; D unresolved. Germline values: CDR1 LNHDA, CDR2 SQIVND (reference sequence). V was cut by 4 bases and J by 2 bases, with 14 bases left in between. The CDR3 loop spans 15 amino acids. The DNA for the CDR3 is TGTGCCAGTAGTACCCCCCGAGGGTACAACACTGAAGCTTTCTTT. It specifies CASSTPRGYNTEAFF.

The chain recombines TRBV5-1 with TRBJ2-1, with 9 bases matching TRBD2. The CDR3 runs 17 residues. Germline V lookup: CDR1 SGHRS, CDR2 YFSETQ. After removal of 5 bases from V and 3 bases from J, the junction contained 12 bases not matched to a gene. CDR3 sequence (DNA): TGCGCCAGCAGTGTTTATTCTCTAGCGGGGAGCTACAATGAGCAGTTCTTC. Translating gives CASSVYSLAGSYNEQFF.

On this clone: Additional DNA sequences in this sample encode the identical CDR3. This chain links TRBV11-2 with TRBJ2-3; D possibly corresponds to TRBD2 (7 bases). The germline V and J ends were trimmed by 3 bases and 3 bases, with 10 bases remaining between them. This CDR3 comprises 14 residues. In germline, CDR1 is SGHAT, CDR2 FQNNGV. This chain's CDR3 is CASSFGRGTDTQYF. The CDR3 DNA reads as TGTGCCAGCAGCTTTGGGAGGGGGACAGATACGCAGTATTTT.

V usage is TRBV13 and J usage is TRBJ2-1, with D perhaps TRBD2 (6 bases). This CDR3 has 16 amino acids. V was trimmed by 4 bases and J by 0 bases, leaving 13 bases between them. Germline values: CDR1 PRHDT, CDR2 FYEKMQ (reference sequence). The CDR3 sequence is CASSSGGVSSYNEQFF. The CDR3 bases are TGTGCCAGCAGCTCGGGCGGGGTGAGCTCCTACAATGAGCAGTTCTTC.

The V call is TRBV27, the J call TRBJ1-5; maybe TRBD1 (6 bases). The CDR3 sequence is 12 residues long. V lost 5 bases and J lost 4, with 6 bases in between. Germline loops: CDR1 MNHEY, CDR2 SMNVEV (reference sequence). CDR3 DNA sequence: TGTGCCAGCAGTCAGGGGAATCAGCCCCAGCATTTT. Protein sequence: CASSQGNQPQHF.

CDR3 in DNA: TGTGCCAGTAGTATACTGCAGGCTTATGGCTACACCTTC. Its translation is CASSILQAYGYTF. The chain recombines TRBV19 with TRBJ1-2; D uncertain. Trimming removed 2 bases from V and 5 bases from J, with 9 bases in between. CDR1 and CDR2 from the germline V gene are LNHDA and SQIVND (reference sequence). The CDR3 is 13 residues long.